A single sample is the source of the 9 T cell receptor beta chains below, sequenced in a study of a mutant IDH1 vaccine in newly diagnosed glioma. These receptors' antigens are unknown. Noted time point: week 35, safety follow-up. It was 300 ug of mutant IDH1 20-mer peptide that made up each vaccine dose, given with topical imiquimod. The assay was immunoSEQ multiplex PCR, and TCRdb's table has in-frame clones only and misses some. This sample has some 71,000 clones, with 85% to 90% found just once. The starting material was PBMCs, obtained from a glioma patient whose treatment included an IDH1 peptide vaccine. Receptors were obtained from a man aged 25-40 years with glioma.

V usage is TRBV30 and J usage is TRBJ1-5, with D tentatively TRBD1 (6 bases). This CDR3 spans 14 amino acids. Germline values: CDR1 GTSNPN, CDR2 SVGIG (reference sequence). V lost 3 bases and J lost 6, with 15 bases in between. CDR3: CAWSVQGRFQPQHF. The CDR3 nucleotides read TGTGCCTGGAGCGTCCAGGGGAGGTTTCAGCCCCAGCATTTT.

The V and J genes are TRBV28 and TRBJ1-5; D is unresolved. The CDR3 contains 14 residues. The V and J ends lost 4 bases and 3 bases respectively, with 10 bases between them. The germline gives CDR1 MDHEN, CDR2 SYDVKM. The CDR3 loop is CASSYNRVNQPQHF. DNA of the CDR3: TGTGCCAGCAGTTATAATAGGGTCAATCAGCCCCAGCATTTT.

V and J are TRBV9 and TRBJ1-1, with a possible D match to TRBD1 (5 bases). The CDR3 loop spans 14 amino acids. The V end was cut by 1 base, the J end by 8 bases, with 15 bases between. Germline V gives CDR1 SGDLS, CDR2 YYNGEE. The CDR3 region has the DNA TGTGCCAGCAGCGTACGCGGGGCAAAGGGGGAAGCTTTCTTT. Translation gives CASSVRGAKGEAFF.

The gene calls are TRBV27 and TRBJ2-7; 7 bases are shared with TRBD1. This CDR3 has 17 amino acids. Germline V lookup: CDR1 MNHEY, CDR2 SMNVEV (reference sequence). After removal of 4 bases from V and 5 bases from J, the junction contained 17 bases not matched to a gene. The CDR3 loop is CASSSYPQTGKFNEQYF. Written as DNA, the CDR3 is TGTGCCAGCAGTTCCTATCCCCAGACAGGGAAGTTTAACGAGCAGTACTTC.

The table lists this clone with a few counts. The chain links TRBV19 to TRBJ1-1; D may be TRBD1 (5 bases). Trimming left V 2 bases short and J 5 bases short, with 18 bases between. CDR3 length: 16 residues. CDR1 and CDR2 (germline): LNHDA, SQIVND (reference sequence). The CDR3 here is CASSIPSGTPETEAFF. The CDR3 nucleotides read TGTGCCAGTAGTATACCCTCCGGGACCCCGGAGACTGAAGCTTTCTTT.

The V call is TRBV9, the J call TRBJ2-3; D unresolved. Germline CDR1 reads SGDLS; CDR2 reads YYNGEE. Trimming took 2 bases from V and 2 from J, leaving 18 bases between them. This CDR3 is 17 amino acids long. CDR3: CASSVRAQSRLTDTQYF. Here the CDR3 DNA reads TGTGCCAGCAGCGTCAGAGCCCAATCCCGCCTCACAGATACGCAGTATTTT.

CDR3 DNA: TGTGCCAGCAGCTTAACAATAACAGGGGGCGCGATCTACGAGCAGTACTTC. This sequence encodes CASSLTITGGAIYEQYF. The V gene is TRBV7-2, the J gene TRBJ2-7; 9 bases line up with TRBD1. V trimming: 2 bases; J trimming: 3 bases; junction bases outside the gene matches: 11. Germline V gene sequence: CDR1 SGHTA, CDR2 FQGNSA. There are 17 residues in the CDR3.

In its sample, this clone was seen once. V usage is TRBV20-1 and J usage is TRBJ1-3; weak D call: TRBD1 (6 bases). From germline, CDR1 is DFQATT and CDR2 SNEGSKA (reference sequence). This CDR3 has 11 residues. V shed 3 bases and J shed 8 bases, with 8 bases lying between them. The CDR3 coding sequence is TGCAGTGCTAGTAGGGGGGACACCATATATTTT. Protein: CSASRGDTIYF.

V and J are TRBV27 and TRBJ1-6; D is ambiguous. The CDR3 length is 13 residues. Trimming removed 4 bases from V and 13 bases from J, with 14 bases in between. The V gene's germline CDR1 is MNHEY and CDR2 SMNVEV (reference sequence). For the CDR3, the DNA is TGTGCCAGCAGTTGGAGAGATCTAGGCCCCCTCCACTTT. It encodes CASSWRDLGPLHF.